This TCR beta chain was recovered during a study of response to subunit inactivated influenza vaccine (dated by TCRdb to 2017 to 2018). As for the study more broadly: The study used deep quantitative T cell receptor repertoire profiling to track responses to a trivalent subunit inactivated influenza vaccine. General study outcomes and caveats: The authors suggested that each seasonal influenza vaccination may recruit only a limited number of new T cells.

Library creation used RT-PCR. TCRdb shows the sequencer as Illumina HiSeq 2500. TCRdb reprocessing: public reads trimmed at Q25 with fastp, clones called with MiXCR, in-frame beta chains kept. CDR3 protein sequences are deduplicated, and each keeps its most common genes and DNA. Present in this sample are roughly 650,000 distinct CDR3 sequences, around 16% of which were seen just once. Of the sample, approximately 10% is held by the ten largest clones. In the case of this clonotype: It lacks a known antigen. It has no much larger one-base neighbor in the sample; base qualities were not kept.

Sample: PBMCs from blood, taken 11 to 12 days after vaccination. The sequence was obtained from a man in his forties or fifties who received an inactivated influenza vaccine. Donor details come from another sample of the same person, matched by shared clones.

The CDR3 region has the sequence CASRSRTSGRVSDTQYF. The sequence in DNA is TGTGCCAGCAGATCCCGGACTAGCGGGAGGGTGTCGGATACGCAGTATTTT. The V and J segments used are TRBV12-3 or TRBV12-4 and TRBJ2-3, with 15 junctional bases fitting TRBD2. V is cut back by 6 bases and J by 6 bases, with 10 bases in the junction unmatched. The CDR3 covers 17 residues, taking in both the cysteine and the phenylalanine. This entry keeps only the CDR3 DNA: 51 bases, framed from base 1.